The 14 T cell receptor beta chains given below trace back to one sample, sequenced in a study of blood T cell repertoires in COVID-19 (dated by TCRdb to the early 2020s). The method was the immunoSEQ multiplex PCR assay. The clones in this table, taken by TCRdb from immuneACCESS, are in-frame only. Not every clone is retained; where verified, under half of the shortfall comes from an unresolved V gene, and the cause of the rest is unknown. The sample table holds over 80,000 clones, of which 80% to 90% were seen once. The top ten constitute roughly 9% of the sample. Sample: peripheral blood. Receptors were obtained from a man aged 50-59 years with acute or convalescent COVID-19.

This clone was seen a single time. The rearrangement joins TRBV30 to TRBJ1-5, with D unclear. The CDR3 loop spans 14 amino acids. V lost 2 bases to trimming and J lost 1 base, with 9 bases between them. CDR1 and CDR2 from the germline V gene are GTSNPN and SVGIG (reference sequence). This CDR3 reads CAWSPIGSNQPQHF. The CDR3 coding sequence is TGTGCCTGGAGTCCGATCGGGAGCAATCAGCCCCAGCATTTT. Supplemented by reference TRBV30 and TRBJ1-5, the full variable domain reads SQTIHQWPATLVQPVGSPLSLECTVEGTSNPNLYWYRQAAGRGLQLLFYSVGIGQISSEVPQNLSASRPQDRQFILSSKKLLLSDSGFYLCAWSPIGSNQPQHFGDGTRLSIL.

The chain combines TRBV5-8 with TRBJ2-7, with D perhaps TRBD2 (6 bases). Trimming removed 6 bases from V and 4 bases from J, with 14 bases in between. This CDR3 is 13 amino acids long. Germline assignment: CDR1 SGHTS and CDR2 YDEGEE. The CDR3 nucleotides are TGTGCCAGCATCCCACGCGGGAAATACGAGCAGTACGTC. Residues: CASIPRGKYEQYV.

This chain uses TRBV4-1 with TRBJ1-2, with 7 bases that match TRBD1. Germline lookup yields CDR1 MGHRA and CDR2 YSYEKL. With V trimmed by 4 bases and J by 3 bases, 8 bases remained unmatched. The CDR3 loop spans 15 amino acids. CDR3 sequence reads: CASSRTTGIDYGYTF. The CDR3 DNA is TGCGCCAGCAGCCGAACGACAGGGATTGACTATGGCTACACCTTC.

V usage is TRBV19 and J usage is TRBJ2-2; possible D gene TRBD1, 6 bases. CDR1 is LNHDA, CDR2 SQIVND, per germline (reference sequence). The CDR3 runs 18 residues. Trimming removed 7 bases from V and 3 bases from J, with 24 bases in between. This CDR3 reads CASTLKTGFSSDTGELFF. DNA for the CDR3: TGTGCCAGTACCCTAAAGACAGGATTTAGTAGCGACACCGGGGAGCTGTTTTTT.

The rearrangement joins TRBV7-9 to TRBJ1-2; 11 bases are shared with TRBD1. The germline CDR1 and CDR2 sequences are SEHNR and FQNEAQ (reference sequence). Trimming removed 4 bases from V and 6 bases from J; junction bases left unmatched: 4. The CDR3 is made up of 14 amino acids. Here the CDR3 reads CASSSGQGGHGYTF. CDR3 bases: TGTGCCAGCAGCTCGGGACAGGGGGGACATGGCTACACCTTC. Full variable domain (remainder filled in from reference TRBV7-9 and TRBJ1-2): DTGVSQNPRHKITKRGQNVTFRCDPISEHNRLYWYRQTLGQGPEFLTYFQNEAQLEKSRLLSDRFSAERPKGSFSTLEIQRTEQGDSAMYLCASSSGQGGHGYTFGSGTRLTVV.

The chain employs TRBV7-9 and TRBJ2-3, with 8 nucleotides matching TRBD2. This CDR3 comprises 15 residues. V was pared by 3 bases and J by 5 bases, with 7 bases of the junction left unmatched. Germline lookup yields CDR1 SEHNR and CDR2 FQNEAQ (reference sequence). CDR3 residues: CASSLVRGAIDTQYF. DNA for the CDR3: TGTGCCAGCAGCTTGGTGCGGGGGGCAATAGATACGCAGTATTTT.

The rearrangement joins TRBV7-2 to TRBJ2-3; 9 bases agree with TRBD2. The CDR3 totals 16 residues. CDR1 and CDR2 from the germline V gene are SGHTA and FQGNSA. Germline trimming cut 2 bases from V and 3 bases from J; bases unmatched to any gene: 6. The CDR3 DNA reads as TGTGCCAGCAGCTTAAGGTCTAGCGGGGCAACAGATACGCAGTATTTT. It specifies CASSLRSSGATDTQYF. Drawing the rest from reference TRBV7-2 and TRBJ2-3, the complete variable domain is GAGVSQSPSNKVTEKGKDVELRCDPISGHTALYWYRQSLGQGLEFLIYFQGNSAPDKSGLPSDRFSAERTGGSVSTLTIQRTQQEDSAVYLCASSLRSSGATDTQYFGPGTRLTVL.

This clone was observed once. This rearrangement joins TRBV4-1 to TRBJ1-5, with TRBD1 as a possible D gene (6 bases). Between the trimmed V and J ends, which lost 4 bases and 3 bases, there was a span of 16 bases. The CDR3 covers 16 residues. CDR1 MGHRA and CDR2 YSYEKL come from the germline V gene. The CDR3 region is CASSRAEGGVNQPQHF. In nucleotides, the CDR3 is TGCGCCAGCAGCCGCGCTGAGGGGGGGGTCAATCAGCCCCAGCATTTT.

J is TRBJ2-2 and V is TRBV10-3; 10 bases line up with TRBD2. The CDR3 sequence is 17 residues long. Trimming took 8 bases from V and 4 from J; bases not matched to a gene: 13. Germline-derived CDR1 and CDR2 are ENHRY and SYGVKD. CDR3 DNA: TGTGCCATCGGAATTAATCTAGCGGGGGAGGCCACCGGGGAGCTGTTTTTT. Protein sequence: CAIGINLAGEATGELFF.

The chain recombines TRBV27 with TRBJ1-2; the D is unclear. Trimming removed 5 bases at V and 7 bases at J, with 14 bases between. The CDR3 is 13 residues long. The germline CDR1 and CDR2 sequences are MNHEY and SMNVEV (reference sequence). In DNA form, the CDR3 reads TGTGCCAGCAGTCTAAATGACTTCCGTGGCTACACCTTC. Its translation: CASSLNDFRGYTF.

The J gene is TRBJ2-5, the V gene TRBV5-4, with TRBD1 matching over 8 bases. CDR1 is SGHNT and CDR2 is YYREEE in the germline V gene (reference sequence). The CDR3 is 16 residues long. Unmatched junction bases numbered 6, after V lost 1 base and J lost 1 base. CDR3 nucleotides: TGTGCCAGCAGCTTGATCACAGGGGGAGGCCAAGAGACCCAGTACTTC. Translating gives CASSLITGGGQETQYF.

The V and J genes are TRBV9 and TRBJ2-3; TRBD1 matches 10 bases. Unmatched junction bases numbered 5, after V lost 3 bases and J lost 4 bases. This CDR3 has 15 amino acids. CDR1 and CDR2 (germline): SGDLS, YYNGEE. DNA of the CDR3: TGTGCCAGCAGCGAGACGACAGGGGGCGCAGATACGCAGTATTTT. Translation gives CASSETTGGADTQYF.

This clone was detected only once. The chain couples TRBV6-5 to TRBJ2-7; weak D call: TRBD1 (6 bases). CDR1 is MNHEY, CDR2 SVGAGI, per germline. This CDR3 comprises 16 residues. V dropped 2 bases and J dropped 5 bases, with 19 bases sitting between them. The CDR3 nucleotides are TGTGCCAGCAGTTACGGTCGAAGGACAGCAGCGAACGAGCAGTACTTC. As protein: CASSYGRRTAANEQYF.

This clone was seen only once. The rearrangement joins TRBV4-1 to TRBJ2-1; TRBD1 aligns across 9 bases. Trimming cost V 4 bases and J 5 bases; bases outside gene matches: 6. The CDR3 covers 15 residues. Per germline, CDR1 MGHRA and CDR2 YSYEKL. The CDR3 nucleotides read TGCGCCAGCAGCCCGCACGGGACAGGGAACAATGAGCAGTTCTTC. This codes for CASSPHGTGNNEQFF.